This T cell receptor beta chain was recovered during a study of blood T cell repertoires in COVID-19. Whole-study context: Whether acute or convalescent, the COVID-19 samples came from the United States, Italy and Spain. Sources were T cells, B-cell-depleted T cells, or PBMCs; the material itself was cDNA or gDNA.

Unmatched junction bases numbered 0, after V lost 6 bases and J lost 4 bases. This CDR3 region has 13 residues. Germline V gene data show CDR1 as LNHDA and CDR2 as SQIVND (reference sequence). Original processing methods: Estimated nucleated cell counts came from reference gene primer amplification. Here immunoSEQ multiplex PCR was the method, and the copy in TCRdb shows in-frame clones only, minus some. V, J and clone size were drawn from that table, and D and trimming were deduced from the DNA. The data hold about 75,000 clones, with roughly 84% observed a single time. V usage is TRBV19 and J usage is TRBJ1-5; 10 bases line up with TRBD1. The specimen sequenced was peripheral blood. The receptor comes from a woman aged 50 to 60 with acute or convalescent COVID-19. CDR3 region: CASRGQGNQPQHF. The CDR3 coding sequence is TGTGCCAGTAGGGGACAGGGGAATCAGCCCCAGCATTTT.